This T cell receptor beta chain emerged from a study of cytotoxic CD8 clonotypes in ibrutinib-treated CLL. The method was immunoSEQ multiplex PCR; TCRdb's version includes in-frame clones alone and lacks a portion of them. This sample has about 180,000 clones, with roughly four fifths found just once. The CDR3 sequence is 9 residues long. The germline CDR1 and CDR2 sequences are DFQATT and SNEGSKA (reference sequence). Trimming removed 6 bases at V and 11 bases at J, with 8 bases between. The genes are TRBV20-1 and TRBJ2-1; no clear D. The receptor was isolated from a human donor with chronic lymphocytic leukemia. Here the sequenced sample was PBMCs, taken after 24 months of ibrutinib treatment. The CDR3 loop reads CSANEKQFF. The CDR3 DNA sequence: TGCAGTGCCAACGAAAAGCAGTTCTTC.